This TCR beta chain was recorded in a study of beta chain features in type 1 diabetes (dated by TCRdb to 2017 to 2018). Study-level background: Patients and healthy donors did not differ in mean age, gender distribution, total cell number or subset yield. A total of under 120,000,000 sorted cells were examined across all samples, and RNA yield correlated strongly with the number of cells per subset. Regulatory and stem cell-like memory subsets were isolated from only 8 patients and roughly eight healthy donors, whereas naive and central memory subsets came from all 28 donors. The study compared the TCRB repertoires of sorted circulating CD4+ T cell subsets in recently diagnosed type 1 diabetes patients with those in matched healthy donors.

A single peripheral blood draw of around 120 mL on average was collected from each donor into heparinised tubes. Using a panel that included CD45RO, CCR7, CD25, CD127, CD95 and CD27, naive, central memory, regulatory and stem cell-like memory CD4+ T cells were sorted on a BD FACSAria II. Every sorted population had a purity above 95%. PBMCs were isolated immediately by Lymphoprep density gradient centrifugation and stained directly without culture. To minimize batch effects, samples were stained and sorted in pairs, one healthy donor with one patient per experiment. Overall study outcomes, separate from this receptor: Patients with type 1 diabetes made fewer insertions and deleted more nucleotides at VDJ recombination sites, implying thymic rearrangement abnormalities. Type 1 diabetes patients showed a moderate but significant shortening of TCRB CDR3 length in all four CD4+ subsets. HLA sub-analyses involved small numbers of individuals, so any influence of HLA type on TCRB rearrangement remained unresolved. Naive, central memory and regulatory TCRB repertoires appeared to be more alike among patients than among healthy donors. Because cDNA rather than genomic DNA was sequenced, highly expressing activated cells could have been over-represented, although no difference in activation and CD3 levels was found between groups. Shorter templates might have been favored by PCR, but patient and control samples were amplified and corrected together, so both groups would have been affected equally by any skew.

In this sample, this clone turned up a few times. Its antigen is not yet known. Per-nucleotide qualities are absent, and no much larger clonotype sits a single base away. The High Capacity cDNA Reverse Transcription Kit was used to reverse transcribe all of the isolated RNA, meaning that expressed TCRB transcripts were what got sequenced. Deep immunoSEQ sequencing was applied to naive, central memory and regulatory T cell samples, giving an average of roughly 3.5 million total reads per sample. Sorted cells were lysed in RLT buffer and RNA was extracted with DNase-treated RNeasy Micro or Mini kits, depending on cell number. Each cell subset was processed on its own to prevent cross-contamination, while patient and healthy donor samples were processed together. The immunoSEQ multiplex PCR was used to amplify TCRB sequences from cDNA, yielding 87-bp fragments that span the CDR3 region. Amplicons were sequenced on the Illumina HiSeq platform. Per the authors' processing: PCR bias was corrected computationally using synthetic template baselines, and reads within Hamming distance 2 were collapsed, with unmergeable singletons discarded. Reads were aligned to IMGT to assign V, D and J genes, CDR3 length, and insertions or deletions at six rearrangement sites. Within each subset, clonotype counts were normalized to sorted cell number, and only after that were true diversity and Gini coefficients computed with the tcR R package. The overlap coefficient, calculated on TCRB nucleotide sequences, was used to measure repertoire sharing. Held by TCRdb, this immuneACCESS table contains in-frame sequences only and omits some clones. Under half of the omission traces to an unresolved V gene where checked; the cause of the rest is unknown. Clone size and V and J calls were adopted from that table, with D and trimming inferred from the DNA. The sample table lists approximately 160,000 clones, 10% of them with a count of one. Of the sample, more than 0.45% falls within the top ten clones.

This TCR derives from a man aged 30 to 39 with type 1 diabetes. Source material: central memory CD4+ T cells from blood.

The CDR3 amino acid sequence is: CASRTTGTDYNEQFF. The bases read TGTGCCAGCAGAACAACCGGGACAGACTACAATGAGCAGTTCTTC. This chain is built from TRBV7-2 and TRBJ2-1; 7 bases in the junction line up with TRBD1. CDR1 and CDR2 are drawn from the germline V gene: SGHTA, FQGNSA. The germline V end is reduced by 6 bases and the J end by 3 bases; junction bases left unmatched: 8. From the cysteine up to the phenylalanine, the CDR3 has a length of 15 residues. The kept DNA is CDR3 alone, 45 bases in frame from the first base.